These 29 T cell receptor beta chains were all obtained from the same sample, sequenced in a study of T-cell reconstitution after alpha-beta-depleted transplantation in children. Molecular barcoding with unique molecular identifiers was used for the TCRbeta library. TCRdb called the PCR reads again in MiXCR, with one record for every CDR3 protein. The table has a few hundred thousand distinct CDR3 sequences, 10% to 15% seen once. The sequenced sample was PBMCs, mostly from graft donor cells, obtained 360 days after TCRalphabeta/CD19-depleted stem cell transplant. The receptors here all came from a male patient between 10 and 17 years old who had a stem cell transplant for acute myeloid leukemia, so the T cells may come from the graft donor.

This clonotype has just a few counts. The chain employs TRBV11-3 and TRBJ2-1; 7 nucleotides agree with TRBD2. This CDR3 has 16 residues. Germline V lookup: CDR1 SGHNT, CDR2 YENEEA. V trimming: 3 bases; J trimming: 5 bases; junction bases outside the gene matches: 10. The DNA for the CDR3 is TGTGCCAGCAGCTTTACTAGCGCACCGCCTAACAATGAGCAGTTCTTC. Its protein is CASSFTSAPPNNEQFF.

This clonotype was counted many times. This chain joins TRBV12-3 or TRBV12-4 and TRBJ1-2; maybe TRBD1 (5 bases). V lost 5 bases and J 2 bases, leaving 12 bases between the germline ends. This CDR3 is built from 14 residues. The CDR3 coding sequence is TGTGCCAGCAGTCCAGGGACGGGGAACTATGGCTACACCTTC. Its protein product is CASSPGTGNYGYTF.

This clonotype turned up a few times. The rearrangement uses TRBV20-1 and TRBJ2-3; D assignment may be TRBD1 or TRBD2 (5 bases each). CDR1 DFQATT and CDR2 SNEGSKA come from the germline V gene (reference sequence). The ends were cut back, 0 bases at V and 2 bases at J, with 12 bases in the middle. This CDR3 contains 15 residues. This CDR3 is CSARDGGSVTDTQYF. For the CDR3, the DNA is TGCAGTGCTAGAGATGGGGGTTCCGTCACAGATACGCAGTATTTT.

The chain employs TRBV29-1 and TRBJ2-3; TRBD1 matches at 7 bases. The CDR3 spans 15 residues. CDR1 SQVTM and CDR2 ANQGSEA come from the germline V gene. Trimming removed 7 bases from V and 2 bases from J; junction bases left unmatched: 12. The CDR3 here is CSAVQGDGATDTQYF. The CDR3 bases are TGCAGCGCCGTCCAGGGGGACGGGGCCACAGATACGCAGTATTTT.

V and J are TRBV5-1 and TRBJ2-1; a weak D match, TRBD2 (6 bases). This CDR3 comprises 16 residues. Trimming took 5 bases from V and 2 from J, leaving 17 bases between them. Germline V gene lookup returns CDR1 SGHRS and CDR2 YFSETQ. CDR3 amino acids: CASSWGSGNPYNEQFF. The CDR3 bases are TGCGCCAGCAGTTGGGGTAGCGGAAACCCCTACAATGAGCAGTTCTTC.

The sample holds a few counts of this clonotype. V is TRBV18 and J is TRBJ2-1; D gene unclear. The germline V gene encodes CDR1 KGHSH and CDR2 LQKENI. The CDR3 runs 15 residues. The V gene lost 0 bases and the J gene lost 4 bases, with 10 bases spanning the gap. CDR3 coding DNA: TGTGCCAGCTCACCACCGATGCCCCCATACAATGAGCAGTTCTTC. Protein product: CASSPPMPPYNEQFF.

Here the CDR3 DNA reads TGTGCCAGCAGTTTCTCAGGTGGACAGGGGCCCCAGCATTTT. Translating it yields CASSFSGGQGPQHF. The V call is TRBV27, the J call TRBJ1-5; TRBD1 matches at 8 bases. J gave up 9 bases and V 3 bases, and 7 bases lay outside the gene matches. The CDR3 length is 14 residues. Germline CDR1 reads MNHEY; CDR2 reads SMNVEV (reference sequence).

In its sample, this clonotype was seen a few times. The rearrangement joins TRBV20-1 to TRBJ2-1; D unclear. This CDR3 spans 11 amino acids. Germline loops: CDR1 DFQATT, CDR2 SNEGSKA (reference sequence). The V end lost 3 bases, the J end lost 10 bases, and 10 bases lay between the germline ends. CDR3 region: CSARDPPEQFF. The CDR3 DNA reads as TGCAGTGCTAGGGACCCTCCAGAGCAGTTCTTC.

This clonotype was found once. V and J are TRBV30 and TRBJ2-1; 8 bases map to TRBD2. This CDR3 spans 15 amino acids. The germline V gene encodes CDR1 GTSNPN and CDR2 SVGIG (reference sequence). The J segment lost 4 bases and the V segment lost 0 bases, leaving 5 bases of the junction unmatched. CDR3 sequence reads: CAWSVPSGGYNEQFF. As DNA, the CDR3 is TGTGCCTGGAGTGTACCCAGCGGGGGATACAATGAGCAGTTCTTC. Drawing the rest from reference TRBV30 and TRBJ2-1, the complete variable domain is SQTIHQWPATLVQPVGSPLSLECTVEGTSNPNLYWYRQAAGRGLQLLFYSVGIGQISSEVPQNLSASRPQDRQFILSSKKLLLSDSGFYLCAWSVPSGGYNEQFFGPGTRLTVL.

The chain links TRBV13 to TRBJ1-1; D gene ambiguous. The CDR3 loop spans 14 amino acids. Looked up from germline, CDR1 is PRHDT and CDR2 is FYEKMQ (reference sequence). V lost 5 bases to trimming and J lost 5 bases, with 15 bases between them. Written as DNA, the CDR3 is TGTGCCAGCAGCGAAAGGTCACTGGGGACTGAAGCTTTCTTT. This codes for CASSERSLGTEAFF.

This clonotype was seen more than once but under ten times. CDR3 residues: CASSASGGEAFF. CDR3 sequence (DNA): TGTGCCAGCAGTGCCTCCGGGGGAGAAGCTTTCTTT. V gene TRBV6-5 combines with J gene TRBJ1-1; D perhaps matches TRBD1 (5 bases). V was pared by 5 bases and J by 8 bases, with 12 bases between. CDR3 length: 12 residues. Germline CDR1 reads MNHEY; CDR2 reads SVGAGI.

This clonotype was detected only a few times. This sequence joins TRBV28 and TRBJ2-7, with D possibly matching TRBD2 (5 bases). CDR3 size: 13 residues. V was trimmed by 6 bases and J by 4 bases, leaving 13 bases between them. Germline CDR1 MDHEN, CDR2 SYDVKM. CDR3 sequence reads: CASRTPGVYEQYF. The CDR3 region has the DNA TGTGCCAGCAGAACACCCGGGGTTTACGAGCAGTACTTC.

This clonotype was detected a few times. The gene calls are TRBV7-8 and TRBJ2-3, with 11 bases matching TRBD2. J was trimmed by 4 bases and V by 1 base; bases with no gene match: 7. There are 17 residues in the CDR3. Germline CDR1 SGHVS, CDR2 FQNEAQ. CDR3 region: CASSLELAGERADTQYF. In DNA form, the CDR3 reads TGTGCCAGCAGCTTAGAACTAGCGGGAGAACGGGCAGATACGCAGTATTTT.

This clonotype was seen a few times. The chain's CDR3 is CASSQDGGIPTYEQYF. The CDR3 region has the DNA TGCGCCAGCAGCCAAGATGGGGGGATTCCTACCTACGAGCAGTACTTC. The genes are TRBV4-3 and TRBJ2-7, with a weak D call TRBD2 (6 bases). From germline, CDR1 is LGHNA and CDR2 YSLEER. CDR3 length: 16 amino acids. V was clipped by 0 bases and J by 2 bases, with 14 bases between them.

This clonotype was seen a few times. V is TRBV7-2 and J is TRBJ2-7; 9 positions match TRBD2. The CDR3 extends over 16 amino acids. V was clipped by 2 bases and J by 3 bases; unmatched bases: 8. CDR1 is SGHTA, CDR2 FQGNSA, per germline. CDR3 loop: CASSLLSREGIYEQYF. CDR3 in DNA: TGTGCCAGCAGCTTACTCTCGCGGGAGGGTATCTACGAGCAGTACTTC.

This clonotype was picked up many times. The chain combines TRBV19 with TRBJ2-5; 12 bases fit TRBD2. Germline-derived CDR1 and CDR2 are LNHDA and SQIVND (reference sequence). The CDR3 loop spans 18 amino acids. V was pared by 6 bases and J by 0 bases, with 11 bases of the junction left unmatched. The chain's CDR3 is CASSPGLAGPTNQETQYF. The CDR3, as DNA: TGTGCCAGTAGCCCTGGACTAGCGGGACCGACAAACCAAGAGACCCAGTACTTC. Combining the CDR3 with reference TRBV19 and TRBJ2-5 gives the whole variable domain DGGITQSPKYLFRKEGQNVTLSCEQNLNHDAMYWYRQDPGQGLRLIYYSQIVNDFQKGDIAEGYSVSREKKESFPLTVTSAQKNPTAFYLCASSPGLAGPTNQETQYFGPGTRLLVL.

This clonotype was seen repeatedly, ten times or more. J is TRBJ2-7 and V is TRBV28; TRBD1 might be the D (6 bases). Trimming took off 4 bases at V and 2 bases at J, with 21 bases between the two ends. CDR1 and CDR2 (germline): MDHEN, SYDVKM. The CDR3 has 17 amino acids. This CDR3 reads CASSSAGVVASPYEQYF. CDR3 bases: TGTGCCAGCAGTTCGGCAGGGGTAGTGGCTAGCCCCTACGAGCAGTACTTC.

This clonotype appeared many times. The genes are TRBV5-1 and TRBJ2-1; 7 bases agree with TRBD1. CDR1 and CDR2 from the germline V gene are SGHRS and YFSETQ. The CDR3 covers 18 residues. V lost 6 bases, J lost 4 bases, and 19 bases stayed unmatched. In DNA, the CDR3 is TGCGCCAGCACCCTGGCGGGTGGTTCAGGGGGATTTTACAATGAGCAGTTCTTC. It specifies CASTLAGGSGGFYNEQFF.

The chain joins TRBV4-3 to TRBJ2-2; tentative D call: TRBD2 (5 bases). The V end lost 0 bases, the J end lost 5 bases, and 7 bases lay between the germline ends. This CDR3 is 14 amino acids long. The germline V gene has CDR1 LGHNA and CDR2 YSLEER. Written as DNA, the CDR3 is TGCGCCAGCAGCCAAGATAGGAGGACCGGGGAGCTGTTTTTT. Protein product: CASSQDRRTGELFF.

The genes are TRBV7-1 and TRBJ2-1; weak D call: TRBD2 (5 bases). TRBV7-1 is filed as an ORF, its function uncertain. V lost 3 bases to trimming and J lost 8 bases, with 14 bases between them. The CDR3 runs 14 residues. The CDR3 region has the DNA TGTGCCAGCAGCTCCTACCCAACTAGGCATGAGCAGTTCTTC. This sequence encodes CASSSYPTRHEQFF.

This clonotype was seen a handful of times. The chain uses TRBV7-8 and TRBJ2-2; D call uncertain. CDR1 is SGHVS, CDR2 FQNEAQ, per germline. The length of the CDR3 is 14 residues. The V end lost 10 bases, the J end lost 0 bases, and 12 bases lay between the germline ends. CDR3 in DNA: TGTGCCACTATTGAAGCAGCGAACACCGGGGAGCTGTTTTTT. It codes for CATIEAANTGELFF.

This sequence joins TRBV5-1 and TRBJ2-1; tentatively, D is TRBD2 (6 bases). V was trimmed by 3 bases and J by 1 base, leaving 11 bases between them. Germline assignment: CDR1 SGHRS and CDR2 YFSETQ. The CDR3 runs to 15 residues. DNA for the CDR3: TGCGCCAGCAGCTCTGCCGGGACTTCCTACAATGAGCAGTTCTTC. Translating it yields CASSSAGTSYNEQFF. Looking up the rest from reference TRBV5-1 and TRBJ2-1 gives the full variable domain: KAGVTQTPRYLIKTRGQQVTLSCSPISGHRSVSWYQQTPGQGLQFLFEYFSETQRNKGNFPGRFSGRQFSNSRSEMNVSTLELGDSALYLCASSSAGTSYNEQFFGPGTRLTVL.

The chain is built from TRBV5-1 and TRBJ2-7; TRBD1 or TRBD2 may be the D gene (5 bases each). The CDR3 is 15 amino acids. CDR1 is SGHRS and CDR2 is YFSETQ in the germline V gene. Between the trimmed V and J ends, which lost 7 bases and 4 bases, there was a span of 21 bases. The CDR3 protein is CASVNRDAPLYEQYF. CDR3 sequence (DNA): TGCGCCAGCGTCAACCGGGACGCCCCTTTGTACGAGCAGTACTTC.

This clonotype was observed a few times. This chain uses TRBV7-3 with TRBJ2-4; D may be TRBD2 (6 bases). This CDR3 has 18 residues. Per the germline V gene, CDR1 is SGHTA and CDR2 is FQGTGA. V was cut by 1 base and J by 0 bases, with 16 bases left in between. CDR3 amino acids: CASSLNGGLGLAKNIQYF. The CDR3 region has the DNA TGTGCCAGCAGCTTAAATGGAGGGCTGGGATTAGCCAAAAACATTCAGTACTTC.

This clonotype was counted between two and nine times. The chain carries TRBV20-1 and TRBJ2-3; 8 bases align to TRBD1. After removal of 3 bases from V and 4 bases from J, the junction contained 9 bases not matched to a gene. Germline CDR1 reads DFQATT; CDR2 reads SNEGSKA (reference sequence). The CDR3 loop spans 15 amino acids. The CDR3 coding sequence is TGCAGTGCTAGTCCTTGGGACAGGTTCGCAGATACGCAGTATTTT. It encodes CSASPWDRFADTQYF.

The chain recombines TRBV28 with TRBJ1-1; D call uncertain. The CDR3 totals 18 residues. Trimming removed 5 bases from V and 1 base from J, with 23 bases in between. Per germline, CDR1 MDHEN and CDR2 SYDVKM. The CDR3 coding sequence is TGTGCCAGCAGTCTACCCCCCCTCGGATGGGGTAAGAACACTGAAGCTTTCTTT. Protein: CASSLPPLGWGKNTEAFF.

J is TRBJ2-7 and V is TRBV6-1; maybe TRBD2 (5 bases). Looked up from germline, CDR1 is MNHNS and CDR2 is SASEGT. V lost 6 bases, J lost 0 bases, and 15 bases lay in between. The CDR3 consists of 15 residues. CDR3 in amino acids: CASSWRAASSYEQYF. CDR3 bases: TGTGCCAGCAGCTGGCGGGCAGCTAGCTCCTACGAGCAGTACTTC.

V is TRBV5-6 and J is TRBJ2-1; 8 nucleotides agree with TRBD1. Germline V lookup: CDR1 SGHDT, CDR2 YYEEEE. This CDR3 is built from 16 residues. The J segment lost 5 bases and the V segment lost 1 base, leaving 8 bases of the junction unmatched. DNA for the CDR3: TGTGCCAGCAGCTTGAAACCGGGACAGGAAAACAATGAGCAGTTCTTC. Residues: CASSLKPGQENNEQFF.

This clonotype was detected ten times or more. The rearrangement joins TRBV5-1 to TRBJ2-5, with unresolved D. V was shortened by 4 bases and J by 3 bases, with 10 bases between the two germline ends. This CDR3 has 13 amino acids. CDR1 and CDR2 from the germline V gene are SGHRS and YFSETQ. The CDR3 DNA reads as TGCGCCAGCAGCCTAAACTTGGAAGAGACCCAGTACTTC. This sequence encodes CASSLNLEETQYF.